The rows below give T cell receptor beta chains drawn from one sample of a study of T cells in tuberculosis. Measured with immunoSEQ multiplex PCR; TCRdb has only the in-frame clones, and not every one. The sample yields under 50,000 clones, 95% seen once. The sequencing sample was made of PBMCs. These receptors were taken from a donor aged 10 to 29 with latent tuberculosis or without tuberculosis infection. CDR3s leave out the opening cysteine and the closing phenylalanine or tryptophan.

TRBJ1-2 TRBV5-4 ASSLAGRQGPPYGYT
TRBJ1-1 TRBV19 ASSTLEANTEAF
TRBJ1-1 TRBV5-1 ASRTRDPTSNTEAF
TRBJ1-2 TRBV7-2 ASSLEAPGQGPL
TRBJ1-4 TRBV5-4 ASSSTGLGNEKLF
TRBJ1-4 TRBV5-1 ASSLASNEKLF
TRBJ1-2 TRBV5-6 ASSLARGPSYT
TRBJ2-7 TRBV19 ASSITSHPYEQY
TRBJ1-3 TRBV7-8 ASSLGGRGAGNTIY
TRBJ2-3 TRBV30 AWQPGPGGTDTQY
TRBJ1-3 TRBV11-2 ASSPQGRGGNTIY
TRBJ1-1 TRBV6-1 ASSRGMNTEAF
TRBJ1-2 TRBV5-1 ASSLTSVPSDRGREIYGYT
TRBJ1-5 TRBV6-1 ASSELLRGNHQPQH
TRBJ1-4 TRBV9 ASSGPTTNEKLF
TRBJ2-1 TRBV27 ASSLSTSGGSSSYNEQF
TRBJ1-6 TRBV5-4 ASSFAGTGTNSPLH
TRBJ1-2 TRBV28 ASSWDRGRYGYT
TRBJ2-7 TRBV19 ASSIGVSSGTGTGEQY
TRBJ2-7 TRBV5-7 ASSFMTGGEQY
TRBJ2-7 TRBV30 ARLDPGTGEQY
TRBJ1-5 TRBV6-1 ASSEDRGQPQH
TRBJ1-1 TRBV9 ASSVAGGDLTEAF
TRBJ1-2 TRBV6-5 ASSYWGQSYGYT
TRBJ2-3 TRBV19 ASSYAGGTDTQY
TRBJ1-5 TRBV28 ASSLSVQPQH
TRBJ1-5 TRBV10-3 AISEGGGYSNQPQH
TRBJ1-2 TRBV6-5 ASSSQGGGYGYT
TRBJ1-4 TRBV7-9 ASSLRAENEKLF
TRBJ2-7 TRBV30 AWSLGQGNSYEQY
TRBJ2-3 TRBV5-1 ASSSSGLVTDTQY
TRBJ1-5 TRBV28 ASSFSGVAQH
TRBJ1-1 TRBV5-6 ASSLGQGARFGTEAF
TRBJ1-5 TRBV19 ASSRPLNQPQH
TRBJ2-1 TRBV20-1 SASRNEQF
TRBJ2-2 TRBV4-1 ASSQETQKTGELF
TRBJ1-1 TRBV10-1 ASSGDRGSEAF
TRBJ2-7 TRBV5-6 ASSSLRYEQY
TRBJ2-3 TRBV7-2 ASSSPGLAGGPSTDTQY
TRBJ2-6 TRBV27 ASSPGVTGANVLT
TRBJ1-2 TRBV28 ASTMTGFDLDLEGYT
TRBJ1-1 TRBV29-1 SGDRGLNTEAF
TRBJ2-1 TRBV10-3 AISEGTNEQF
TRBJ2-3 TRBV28 ASSLWGFGKNTSTDTQY
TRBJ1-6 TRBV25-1 ASSDWSGQGNSPLH
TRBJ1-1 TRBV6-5 ASSYSRTITEAF
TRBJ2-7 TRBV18 ASSPSGQNYEQY
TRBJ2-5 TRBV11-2 ASSLDSGGRTQY
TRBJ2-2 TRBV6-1 ASSAMSSTGELF
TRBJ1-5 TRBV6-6 ASSRRGGNNQPQH
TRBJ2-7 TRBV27 ASSFSGHEQY
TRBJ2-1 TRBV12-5 ASGLAGGANEQF
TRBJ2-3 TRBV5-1 ASSRGEVTDTQY